This T cell receptor beta chain emerged from a study of CD8 T cells in ankylosing spondylitis. Whole-study results and caveats: The study identified a TCR beta motif of several highly homologous variants that appeared characteristic of ankylosing spondylitis blood.

Turning to this clonotype: Its antigen is unidentified. At one end the junction does not follow the germline gene, possibly because of a read error.

The length of the CDR3 is 14 residues. CDR1 and CDR2 (germline): SGHTA, FQGNSA. Quantitative 5'-RACE with molecular barcodes was used to make the TCR beta libraries. TCRdb itself ran the 5' RACE reads through MiXCR, one entry per CDR3 protein. Of 180,000 or so distinct CDR3 sequences listed, 11% are singletons. Sequenced material: blood, either unsorted or a sorted T cell fraction (not recorded which). This receptor was obtained from a male donor with ankylosing spondylitis or in good health (not recorded which). J is TRBJ2-7 and V is TRBV7-2; 9 bases fit TRBD2. This chain's CDR3 is CARSLDSGGYEQYF. CDR3 nucleotides: TGTGCCAGAAGCTTAGATAGCGGGGGCTACGAGCAGTACTTC.